The 31 T cell receptor beta chains listed next were all sequenced from one sample in a study of cytomegalovirus exposure and HLA in healthy donors. In the PCR, 60 Vbeta and 13 Jbeta primers were used. Sequencing was performed with immunoSEQ multiplex PCR; in TCRdb, only in-frame clones are kept and a portion is missing. This repertoire shows 170,000 or so clones, 80% to 90% found once; its top ten account for about 2%. Specimen: PBMCs. The receptors come from a woman in her late teens or twenties in good health and CMV-seronegative.

This chain links TRBV29-1 with TRBJ1-2; 8 nucleotides align to TRBD1. This CDR3 is 12 amino acids long. Germline assignment: CDR1 SQVTM and CDR2 ANQGSEA. V was clipped by 6 bases and J by 7 bases; unmatched bases: 7. The CDR3 nucleotides are TGCAGCGTCTCCGACAGGGGCGCTGGCTACACCTTC. This translates into CSVSDRGAGYTF.

This clone was observed a handful of times. V usage is TRBV4-1 and J usage is TRBJ1-5; perhaps TRBD1 as D (6 bases). CDR1 is MGHRA and CDR2 is YSYEKL in the germline V gene. V was cut by 5 bases and J by 0 bases, with 11 bases left in between. CDR3 length: 15 amino acids. The CDR3 loop is CASSGTPYSNQPQHF. The CDR3, as DNA: TGCGCCAGCAGCGGGACACCTTATAGCAATCAGCCCCAGCATTTT.

The CDR3 protein is CASSTYSGYTF. The CDR3 DNA sequence: TGTGCCAGCAGCACTTATTCGGGCTACACCTTC. V usage is TRBV5-6 and J usage is TRBJ1-2, with no clear D. Trimming left V 4 bases short and J 8 bases short, with 9 bases between. The CDR3 covers 11 residues. Germline V lookup: CDR1 SGHDT, CDR2 YYEEEE.

This chain uses TRBV18 with TRBJ2-3; 9 nucleotides line up with TRBD2. Looked up from germline, CDR1 is KGHSH and CDR2 is LQKENI. The CDR3 length is 19 residues. The J segment lost 2 bases and the V segment lost 3 bases, leaving 15 bases of the junction unmatched. Written as DNA, the CDR3 is TGTGCCAGCTCACCGACGGACGTAGCGGGGGCCATCGTCACAGATACGCAGTATTTT. It yields the protein CASSPTDVAGAIVTDTQYF.

J is TRBJ2-4 and V is TRBV6-4, with 9 bases lining up with TRBD2. V lost 0 bases, J lost 8 bases, and 5 bases stayed unmatched. Germline-derived CDR1 and CDR2 are MRHNA and SNTAGT. The CDR3 sequence is 15 residues long. The CDR3 region is CASSDSTASGDIQYF. DNA of the CDR3: TGTGCCAGCAGTGACTCGACGGCTAGCGGGGACATTCAGTACTTC.

The J gene is TRBJ2-3, the V gene TRBV13, with 15 bases matching TRBD2. The CDR3 covers 16 residues. V lost 5 bases, J lost 6 bases, and 6 bases stayed unmatched. CDR1 and CDR2 from the germline V gene are PRHDT and FYEKMQ (reference sequence). CDR3 loop: CASSPRTSGGDDTQYF. The DNA of the CDR3 is TGTGCCAGCAGCCCCCGGACTAGCGGGGGGGATGATACGCAGTATTTT.

The J gene is TRBJ2-3, the V gene TRBV29-1; 12 bases map to TRBD2. Germline V lookup: CDR1 SQVTM, CDR2 ANQGSEA. The CDR3 consists of 16 residues. The V gene end was trimmed by 6 bases and the J gene end by 0 bases; junction bases not matched to a gene: 7. The CDR3 spells CSVGSGLAGSTDTQYF. DNA of the CDR3: TGCAGCGTGGGGAGCGGACTAGCGGGAAGCACAGATACGCAGTATTTT.

This sequence joins TRBV7-3 and TRBJ1-1; 8 nucleotides line up with TRBD1. Germline V gene data show CDR1 as SGHTA and CDR2 as FQGTGA. J gave up 2 bases and V 1 base, and 6 bases lay outside the gene matches. The CDR3 runs 16 residues. CDR3 sequence (DNA): TGTGCCAGCAGCTTAAGTCCAGCAGGGGGCAACACTGAAGCTTTCTTT. Translated: CASSLSPAGGNTEAFF.

This clone occurred a few times. The V and J genes are TRBV19 and TRBJ1-1; 8 nucleotides align to TRBD1. The CDR3 is made up of 13 amino acids. Germline-derived CDR1 and CDR2 are LNHDA and SQIVND (reference sequence). V was pared by 5 bases and J by 10 bases, with 9 bases of the junction left unmatched. This chain's CDR3 is CASSRTGSIAAFF. The CDR3 coding sequence is TGTGCCAGTAGTCGGACAGGGAGCATAGCAGCTTTCTTT.

The chain links TRBV5-1 to TRBJ1-6; 8 bases fit TRBD1. Looked up from germline, CDR1 is SGHRS and CDR2 is YFSETQ. After removal of 2 bases from V and 6 bases from J, the junction contained 4 bases not matched to a gene. The CDR3 is 15 residues long. This chain's CDR3 is CASSLQGVGNSPLHF. In DNA, the CDR3 is TGCGCCAGCAGCTTACAGGGGGTTGGTAATTCACCCCTCCACTTT. Supplemented by reference TRBV5-1 and TRBJ1-6, the full variable domain reads KAGVTQTPRYLIKTRGQQVTLSCSPISGHRSVSWYQQTPGQGLQFLFEYFSETQRNKGNFPGRFSGRQFSNSRSEMNVSTLELGDSALYLCASSLQGVGNSPLHFGNGTRLTVT.

The rearrangement joins TRBV28 to TRBJ1-4; 8 nucleotides agree with TRBD1. Unmatched junction bases numbered 3, after V lost 8 bases and J lost 1 base. CDR1 is MDHEN, CDR2 SYDVKM, per germline. CDR3 length: 14 residues. CDR3 protein: CASQGQGTNEKLFF. The DNA for the CDR3 is TGTGCCAGCCAAGGACAGGGAACTAATGAAAAACTGTTTTTT.

V usage is TRBV7-6 and J usage is TRBJ2-1; a possible D gene is TRBD2 (6 bases). The germline gives CDR1 SGHVS, CDR2 FNYEAQ. This CDR3 has 15 residues. Between the trimmed V and J ends, which lost 4 bases and 0 bases, there was a span of 10 bases. The CDR3 DNA follows: TGTGCCAGCAGCTCGGGACTGAGCTCCTACAATGAGCAGTTCTTC. Amino acids: CASSSGLSSYNEQFF. Together with reference TRBV7-6 and TRBJ2-1, the CDR3 gives the full variable domain: GAGVSQSPRYKVTKRGQDVALRCDPISGHVSLYWYRQALGQGPEFLTYFNYEAQQDKSGLPNDRFSAERPEGSISTLTIQRTEQRDSAMYRCASSSGLSSYNEQFFGPGTRLTVL.

To note about this clone: The same CDR3 can be traced to other DNA sequences in this sample. V gene TRBV30 combines with J gene TRBJ1-2; TRBD1 aligns across 8 bases. The V and J ends lost 3 bases and 2 bases, in that order; junction bases with no gene match: 2. This CDR3 is built from 13 residues. Germline CDR1 is GTSNPN and CDR2 is SVGIG (reference sequence). The CDR3 DNA sequence: TGTGCCTGGAGCAGACAGGGGAACTATGGCTACACCTTC. It yields the protein CAWSRQGNYGYTF.

Only one count was recorded for this clone. The chain couples TRBV7-9 to TRBJ2-7; D perhaps matches TRBD2 (5 bases). The germline V gene has CDR1 SEHNR and CDR2 FQNEAQ (reference sequence). The CDR3 spans 12 residues. Trimming removed 5 bases from V and 6 bases from J, with 11 bases in between. The CDR3 nucleotides read TGTGCCAGCAGCCCCCCCGGAGGCGAGCAGTACTTC. This encodes CASSPPGGEQYF.

The chain links TRBV7-2 to TRBJ1-5, with TRBD1 identical over 8 bases. Germline lookup yields CDR1 SGHTA and CDR2 FQGNSA. CDR3 size: 14 residues. Unmatched junction bases numbered 2, after V lost 2 bases and J lost 5 bases. The CDR3: CASSLQGADQPQHF. The CDR3 DNA follows: TGTGCCAGCAGCTTACAGGGGGCGGATCAGCCCCAGCATTTT. Complete variable domain (other parts from reference TRBV7-2 and TRBJ1-5): GAGVSQSPSNKVTEKGKDVELRCDPISGHTALYWYRQSLGQGLEFLIYFQGNSAPDKSGLPSDRFSAERTGGSVSTLTIQRTQQEDSAVYLCASSLQGADQPQHFGDGTRLSIL.

The J gene is TRBJ2-1, the V gene TRBV30, with 10 positions matching TRBD2. The germline V gene has CDR1 GTSNPN and CDR2 SVGIG (reference sequence). The CDR3 has 15 amino acids. The V segment lost 1 base and the J segment 8 bases; nucleotides outside the gene matches: 8. In nucleotides, the CDR3 is TGTGCCTGGAGTGACCAAAGCGGGGGGGCGTATGAGCAGTTCTTC. It codes for CAWSDQSGGAYEQFF.

The genes are TRBV10-3 and TRBJ2-1, with TRBD2 identical over 14 bases. This CDR3 has 15 residues. The germline gives CDR1 ENHRY, CDR2 SYGVKD. With V trimmed by 5 bases and J by 7 bases, 4 bases remained unmatched. In nucleotides, the CDR3 is TGTGCCATCAGTCCGGGACTAGCGGGAGCTAATGAGCAGTTCTTC. It is translated as CAISPGLAGANEQFF.

V and J are TRBV2 and TRBJ2-1, with a possible D match to TRBD2 (7 bases). Germline values: CDR1 SNHLY, CDR2 FYNNEI. The ends were cut back, 4 bases at V and 3 bases at J, with 22 bases in the middle. CDR3 length: 18 residues. The CDR3 DNA reads TGTGCCAGCAGTGGTCCAGGGGCCCGGGACTATTTCTACAATGAGCAGTTCTTC. Its translation: CASSGPGARDYFYNEQFF.

This chain links TRBV30 with TRBJ2-3; tentative D call: TRBD2 (6 bases). The CDR3 extends over 15 amino acids. V was pared by 2 bases and J by 3 bases, with 15 bases between. Germline V gives CDR1 GTSNPN, CDR2 SVGIG (reference sequence). CDR3 protein: CAWSIGGGGTDTQYF. The CDR3, as DNA: TGTGCCTGGAGTATCGGGGGTGGGGGGACAGATACGCAGTATTTT.

V gene TRBV29-1 combines with J gene TRBJ1-6; 9 bases are shared with TRBD1. Germline CDR1 reads SQVTM; CDR2 reads ANQGSEA. There are 14 residues in the CDR3. J was trimmed by 9 bases and V by 8 bases; bases with no gene match: 11. CDR3 sequence reads: CSFRQGGIGSPLHF. CDR3 bases: TGCAGCTTCCGACAGGGGGGTATAGGTTCACCCCTCCACTTT. Together with reference TRBV29-1 and TRBJ1-6, the CDR3 gives the full variable domain: SAVISQKPSRDICQRGTSLTIQCQVDSQVTMMFWYRQQPGQSLTLIATANQGSEATYESGFVIDKFPISRPNLTFSTLTVSNMSPEDSSIYLCSFRQGGIGSPLHFGNGTRLTVT.

This clone was picked up one time. The rearrangement links TRBV5-4 to TRBJ2-2, with a tentative D call TRBD2 (5 bases). Germline V gives CDR1 SGHNT, CDR2 YYREEE (reference sequence). V lost 4 bases and J 3 bases, leaving 16 bases between the germline ends. This CDR3 is built from 16 residues. CDR3 sequence reads: CASSRSDFPDTGELFF. The CDR3 DNA reads as TGTGCCAGCAGCCGATCGGACTTTCCGGACACCGGGGAGCTGTTTTTT.

V gene TRBV6-5 combines with J gene TRBJ2-3; D might be TRBD2 (6 bases). The V gene's germline CDR1 is MNHEY and CDR2 SVGAGI. The CDR3 is made up of 15 amino acids. V lost 0 bases, J lost 6 bases, and 13 bases lay in between. CDR3 in amino acids: CASSYSGLPTDTQYF. DNA of the CDR3: TGTGCCAGCAGTTACTCGGGACTGCCGACGGATACGCAGTATTTT.

This sequence joins TRBV5-6 and TRBJ1-6; 9 nucleotides line up with TRBD1. From germline, CDR1 is SGHDT and CDR2 YYEEEE. The ends lost 0 bases at V and 8 bases at J; junction bases unmatched: 3. The CDR3 extends over 15 amino acids. This CDR3 reads CASSLGQGVYSPLHF. In DNA form, the CDR3 reads TGTGCCAGCAGCTTGGGACAGGGGGTTTATTCACCCCTCCACTTT.

The V call is TRBV6-6, the J call TRBJ2-7; D unresolved. V lost 3 bases, J lost 3 bases, and 9 bases lay in between. From germline, CDR1 is MNHNY and CDR2 SVGAGI (reference sequence). This CDR3 comprises 13 residues. The CDR3 nucleotides are TGTGCCAGCAGTTATTCCCCCAGCTACGAGCAGTACTTC. Translated, it gives CASSYSPSYEQYF.

Only one count was recorded for this clone. V usage is TRBV7-2 and J usage is TRBJ2-1; D is possibly TRBD2 (5 bases). CDR3 length: 13 residues. Germline V gene lookup returns CDR1 SGHTA and CDR2 FQGNSA. Trimming took 5 bases from V and 5 from J, leaving 10 bases between them. The CDR3 nucleotides are TGTGCCAGCAGCCCAACTAGGGACAATGAGCAGTTCTTC. Encoded protein: CASSPTRDNEQFF.

The rearrangement links TRBV27 to TRBJ1-2, with 7 bases aligning to TRBD1. V gave up 3 bases and J gave up 6 bases; unmatched junction bases: 4. Germline V lookup: CDR1 MNHEY, CDR2 SMNVEV (reference sequence). The CDR3 spans 13 residues. The CDR3 DNA reads as TGTGCCAGCAGTTTCCCAGGGGGGCATGGCTACACCTTC. Encoded protein: CASSFPGGHGYTF.

The genes are TRBV6-1 and TRBJ1-2, with TRBD1 matching over 11 bases. The J segment lost 8 bases and the V segment lost 5 bases, leaving 1 base of the junction unmatched. Germline V gene data show CDR1 as MNHNS and CDR2 as SASEGT. The CDR3 has 12 amino acids. The CDR3 here is CASSWTGGGYTF. The CDR3 DNA follows: TGTGCCAGCAGTTGGACAGGGGGCGGCTACACCTTC.

The chain links TRBV7-2 to TRBJ2-1; tentative D call: TRBD1 (5 bases). Trimming cost V 1 base and J 9 bases, with 13 bases left between them. The CDR3 length is 14 residues. Germline V gives CDR1 SGHTA, CDR2 FQGNSA. The DNA for the CDR3 is TGTGCCAGCAGCTTAGTCCGCAGGGAAGGTGAGCAGTTCTTC. The encoded protein is CASSLVRREGEQFF. The full variable domain, its missing parts supplied by reference TRBV7-2 and TRBJ2-1, is GAGVSQSPSNKVTEKGKDVELRCDPISGHTALYWYRQSLGQGLEFLIYFQGNSAPDKSGLPSDRFSAERTGGSVSTLTIQRTQQEDSAVYLCASSLVRREGEQFFGPGTRLTVL.

The sample holds a few counts of this clone. The CDR3 region has the DNA TGCGCCAGCAGCCAAAATCGGGGGGTTTATTACGAGCAGTACTTC. Amino acid sequence: CASSQNRGVYYEQYF. This chain links TRBV4-1 with TRBJ2-7, with 7 bases fitting TRBD2. The germline V gene has CDR1 MGHRA and CDR2 YSYEKL. The J segment lost 4 bases and the V segment lost 2 bases, leaving 8 bases of the junction unmatched. The CDR3 sequence is 15 residues long.

There are a few counts of this clone. The rearrangement joins TRBV6-4 to TRBJ1-6, with D perhaps TRBD1 (5 bases). The V end was cut by 0 bases, the J end by 8 bases, with 8 bases between. The CDR3 sequence is 14 residues long. Germline V gene lookup returns CDR1 MRHNA and CDR2 SNTAGT. CDR3 coding DNA: TGTGCCAGCAGTGACTCGGCGGGGGATTCACCCCTCCACTTT. This gives the protein CASSDSAGDSPLHF.

This clone was recorded a few times. The V and J genes are TRBV30 and TRBJ1-5; D ambiguous. V lost 3 bases, J lost 3 bases, and 6 bases lay in between. Per the germline V gene, CDR1 is GTSNPN and CDR2 is SVGIG (reference sequence). This CDR3 has 12 residues. The CDR3 loop reads CAWSDTNQPQHF. The CDR3 coding sequence is TGTGCCTGGAGCGACACCAATCAGCCCCAGCATTTT. The full variable domain, in which reference TRBV30 and TRBJ1-5 provide the parts outside the CDR3, is SQTIHQWPATLVQPVGSPLSLECTVEGTSNPNLYWYRQAAGRGLQLLFYSVGIGQISSEVPQNLSASRPQDRQFILSSKKLLLSDSGFYLCAWSDTNQPQHFGDGTRLSIL.